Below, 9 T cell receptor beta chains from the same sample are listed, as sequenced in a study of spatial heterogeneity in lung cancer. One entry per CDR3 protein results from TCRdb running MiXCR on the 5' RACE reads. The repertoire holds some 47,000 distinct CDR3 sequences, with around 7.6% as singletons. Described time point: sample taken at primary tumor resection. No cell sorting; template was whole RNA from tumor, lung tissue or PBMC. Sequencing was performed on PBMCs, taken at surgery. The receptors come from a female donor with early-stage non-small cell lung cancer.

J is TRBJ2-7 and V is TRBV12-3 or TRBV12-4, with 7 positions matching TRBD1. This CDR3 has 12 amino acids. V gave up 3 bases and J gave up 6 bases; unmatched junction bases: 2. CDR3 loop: CASSFGTVEQYF. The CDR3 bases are TGTGCCAGCAGTTTTGGGACAGTCGAGCAGTACTTC.

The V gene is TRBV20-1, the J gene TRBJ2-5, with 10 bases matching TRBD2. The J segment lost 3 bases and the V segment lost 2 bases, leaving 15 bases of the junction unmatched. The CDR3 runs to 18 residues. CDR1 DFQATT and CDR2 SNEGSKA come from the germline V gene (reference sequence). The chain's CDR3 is CSARRNPRTLAGEETQYF. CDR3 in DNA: TGCAGTGCTAGACGCAACCCAAGGACTCTAGCGGGGGAAGAGACCCAGTACTTC.

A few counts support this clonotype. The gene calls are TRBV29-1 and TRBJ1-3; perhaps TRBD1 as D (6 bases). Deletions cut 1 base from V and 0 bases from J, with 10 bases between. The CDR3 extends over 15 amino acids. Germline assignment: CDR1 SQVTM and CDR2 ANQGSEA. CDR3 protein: CSVEGTESSGNTIYF. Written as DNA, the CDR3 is TGCAGCGTTGAAGGGACAGAGAGCTCTGGAAACACCATATATTTT.

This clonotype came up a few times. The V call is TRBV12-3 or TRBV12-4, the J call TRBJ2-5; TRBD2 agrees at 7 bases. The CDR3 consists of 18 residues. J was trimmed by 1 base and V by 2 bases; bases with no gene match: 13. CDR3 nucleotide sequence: TGTGCCAGCAGTTTAATGTTAAGCCTGCAGCGGGGCCAAGAGACCCAGTACTTC. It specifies CASSLMLSLQRGQETQYF.

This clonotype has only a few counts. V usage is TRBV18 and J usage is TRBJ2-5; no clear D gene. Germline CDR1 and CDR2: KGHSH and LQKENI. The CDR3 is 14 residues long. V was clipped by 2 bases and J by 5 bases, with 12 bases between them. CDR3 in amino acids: CASSPSVETETQYF. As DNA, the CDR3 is TGTGCCAGCTCACCATCGGTAGAGACGGAGACCCAGTACTTC. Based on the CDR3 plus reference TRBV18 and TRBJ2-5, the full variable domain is NAGVMQNPRHLVRRRGQEARLRCSPMKGHSHVYWYRQLPEEGLKFMVYLQKENIIDESGMPKERFSAEFPKEGPSILRIQQVVRGDSAAYFCASSPSVETETQYFGPGTRLLVL.

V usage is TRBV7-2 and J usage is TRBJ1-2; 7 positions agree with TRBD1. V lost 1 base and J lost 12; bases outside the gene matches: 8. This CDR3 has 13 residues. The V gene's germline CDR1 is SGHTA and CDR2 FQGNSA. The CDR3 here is CASSLDPGTADTF. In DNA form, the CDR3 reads TGTGCCAGCAGCTTAGACCCCGGGACAGCGGACACCTTC.

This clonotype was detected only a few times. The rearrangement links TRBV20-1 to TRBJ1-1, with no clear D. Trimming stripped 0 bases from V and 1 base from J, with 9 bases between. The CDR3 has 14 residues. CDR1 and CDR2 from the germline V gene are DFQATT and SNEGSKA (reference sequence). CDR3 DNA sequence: TGCAGTGCTAGAGATGGATGGCGGAACACTGAAGCTTTCTTT. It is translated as CSARDGWRNTEAFF.

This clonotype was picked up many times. The CDR3 spells CSARSTLGVTGNTIYF. CDR3 in DNA: TGCAGTGCTAGAAGTACCCTTGGAGTGACTGGAAACACCATATATTTT. The V and J genes are TRBV20-1 and TRBJ1-3; D is unclear. Trimming shortened V by 2 bases and J by 2 bases, and 16 bases separated the two germline ends. Germline CDR1 and CDR2: DFQATT and SNEGSKA (reference sequence). This CDR3 region has 16 residues.

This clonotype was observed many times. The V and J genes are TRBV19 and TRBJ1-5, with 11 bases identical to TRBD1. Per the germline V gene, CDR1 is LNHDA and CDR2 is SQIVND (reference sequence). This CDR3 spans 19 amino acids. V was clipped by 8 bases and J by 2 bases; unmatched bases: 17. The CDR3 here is CASEARPGQGVWRNQPQHF. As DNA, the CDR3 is TGTGCCAGTGAGGCTCGCCCGGGACAGGGGGTATGGCGCAATCAGCCCCAGCATTTT. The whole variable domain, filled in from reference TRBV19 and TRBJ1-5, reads DGGITQSPKYLFRKEGQNVTLSCEQNLNHDAMYWYRQDPGQGLRLIYYSQIVNDFQKGDIAEGYSVSREKKESFPLTVTSAQKNPTAFYLCASEARPGQGVWRNQPQHFGDGTRLSIL.